This TCR beta chain was sequenced during a study of blood T cell repertoires in COVID-19. Study as a whole: The cDNA or gDNA used as material had been derived from T cells, B-cell-depleted T cells, or PBMCs.

The germline V and J ends were trimmed by 3 bases and 7 bases, with 14 bases remaining between them. This CDR3 region has 14 residues. Per the germline V gene, CDR1 is SGHRS and CDR2 is YFSETQ. Authors' processing steps: It was from reference gene primer amplification that nucleated cell counts were estimated. TCRdb's table, derived via immunoSEQ multiplex PCR, lists solely in-frame clones and lacks some. D and trimming come from the DNA, and the V and J calls and clone size come from that table. The table has about 440,000 clones, approximately 89% seen once. This sequence was found in a woman in her fifties or sixties with COVID-19, enrolled during active disease. Sequencing was done on a sample of peripheral blood. The chain combines TRBV5-1 with TRBJ2-1; weak D call: TRBD2 (5 bases). CDR3 sequence reads: CASSSDFSRNEQFF. The CDR3 DNA is TGCGCCAGCAGCTCGGACTTCAGTAGGAATGAGCAGTTCTTC.